This T cell receptor (beta chain) is drawn from a study of human T cells and chemical hapten exposure. Study summary: Patients received weekly diphenylcyclopropenone doses to the scalp throughout the approximately 25-week study. The study's findings and limits: Patch test score showed a positive correlation with PT1 expanded TCR counts.

The sample holds a few counts of this clonotype. Its target is not known. Noted time point: pre-sensitization, week 0. Specified treatment: therapeutic diphenylcyclopropenone sensitization with weekly scalp DPC. TCRdb re-derived calls from the RACE reads in MiXCR, one entry per CDR3 protein. The profile shows 150,000 to 200,000 distinct CDR3 sequences, approximately 29% of them singletons. The CDR3 runs to 12 residues. The germline V gene encodes CDR1 SQVTM and CDR2 ANQGSEA. The germline V and J ends were trimmed by 4 bases and 4 bases, with 10 bases remaining between them. The chain carries TRBV29-1 and TRBJ2-5; D is possibly TRBD1 or TRBD2 (5 bases each). The sample consisted of whole blood, taken in connection with sensitization to the hapten diphenylcyclopropenone (DPC). This receptor was obtained from a woman aged 30 to 39 with alopecia areata. Some clones in this sample may be carry-over from other donors' samples. The CDR3 spells CSVVEGRETQYF. In nucleotides, the CDR3 is TGCAGCGTTGTAGAGGGGCGAGAGACCCAGTACTTC.